The TCR beta chain described here comes from a study of T cells expressing NK-cell markers. Synthesis of TCR beta cDNA relied on 5'RACE template switching carrying UMIs. Reprocessing the 5' RACE reads, TCRdb reports a single entry for every CDR3 protein and omits DNA. The listing contains about 460,000 distinct CDR3 sequences. Germline assignment: CDR1 ENHRY and CDR2 SYGVKD. This CDR3 comprises 15 residues. The chain joins TRBV10-3 to TRBJ2-5; the D call of TRBD1 rests on TCRdb alone, since no DNA is present to check it. The sequenced sample consisted of blood T cells: a sorted CD56 or NKG2C T cell subset, CD4+ or CD8+ T cells, or bulk PBMC T cells (not recorded which). This clonotype was sampled from a woman between 45 and 60 years old in good health. CDR3 amino acids: CAISGGQGVQETQYF.